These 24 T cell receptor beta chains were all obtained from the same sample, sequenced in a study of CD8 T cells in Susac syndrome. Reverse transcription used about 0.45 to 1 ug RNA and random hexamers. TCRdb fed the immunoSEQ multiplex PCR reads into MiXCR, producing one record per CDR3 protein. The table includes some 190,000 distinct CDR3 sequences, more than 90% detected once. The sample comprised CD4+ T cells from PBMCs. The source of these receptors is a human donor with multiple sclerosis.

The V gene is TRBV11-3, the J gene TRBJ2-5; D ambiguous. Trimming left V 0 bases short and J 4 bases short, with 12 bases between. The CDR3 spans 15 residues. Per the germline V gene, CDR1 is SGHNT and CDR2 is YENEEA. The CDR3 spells CASSLDPRMGETQYF. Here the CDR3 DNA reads TGTGCCAGCAGCTTAGACCCCAGAATGGGAGAGACCCAGTACTTC.

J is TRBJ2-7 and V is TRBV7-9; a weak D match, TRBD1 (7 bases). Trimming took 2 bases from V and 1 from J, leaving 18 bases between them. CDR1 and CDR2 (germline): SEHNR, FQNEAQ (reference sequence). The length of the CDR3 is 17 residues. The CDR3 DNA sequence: TGTGCCAGCAGCTTAAGTTTGGCGGGGACAGCTTCCTACGAGCAGTACTTC. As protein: CASSLSLAGTASYEQYF.

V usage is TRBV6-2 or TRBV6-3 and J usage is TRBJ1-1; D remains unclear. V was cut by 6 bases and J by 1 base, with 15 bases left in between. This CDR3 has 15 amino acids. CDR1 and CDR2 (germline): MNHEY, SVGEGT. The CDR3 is CASSSGEHRNTEAFF. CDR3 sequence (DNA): TGTGCCAGCAGCTCCGGAGAACACAGGAACACTGAAGCTTTCTTT.

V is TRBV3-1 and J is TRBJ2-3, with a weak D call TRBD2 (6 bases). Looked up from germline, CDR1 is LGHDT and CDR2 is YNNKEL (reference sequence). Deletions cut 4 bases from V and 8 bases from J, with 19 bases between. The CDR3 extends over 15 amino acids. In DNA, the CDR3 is TGTGCCAGCAGCCCCCGGAGGGCTGACGGGGGTACGCAGTATTTT. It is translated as CASSPRRADGGTQYF.

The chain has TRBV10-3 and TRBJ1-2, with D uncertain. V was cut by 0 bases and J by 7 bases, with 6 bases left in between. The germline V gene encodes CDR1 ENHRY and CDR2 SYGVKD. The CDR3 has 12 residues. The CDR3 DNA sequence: TGTGCCATCAGTGAGTCACGGGTTGGCTACACCTTC. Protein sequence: CAISESRVGYTF.

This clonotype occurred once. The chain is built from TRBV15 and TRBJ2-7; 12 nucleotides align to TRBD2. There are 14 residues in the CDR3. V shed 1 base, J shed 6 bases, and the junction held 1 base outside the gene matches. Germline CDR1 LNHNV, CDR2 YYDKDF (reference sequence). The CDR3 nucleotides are TGTGCCACCAGCAGAGGGGGACTAGCGGGCGAGCAGTACTTC. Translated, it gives CATSRGGLAGEQYF.

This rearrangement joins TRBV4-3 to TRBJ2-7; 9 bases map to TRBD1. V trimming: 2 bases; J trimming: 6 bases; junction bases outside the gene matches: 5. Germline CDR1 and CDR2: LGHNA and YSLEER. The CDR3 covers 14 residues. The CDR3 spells CASSQLLTGGEQYF. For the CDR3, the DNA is TGCGCCAGCAGCCAACTTCTGACAGGGGGCGAGCAGTACTTC.

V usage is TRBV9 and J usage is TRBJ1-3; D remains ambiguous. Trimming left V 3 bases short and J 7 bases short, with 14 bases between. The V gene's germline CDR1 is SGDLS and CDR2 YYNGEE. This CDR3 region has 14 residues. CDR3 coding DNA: TGTGCCAGCAGCGCCAAACAGTTAAGGAACACCATATATTTT. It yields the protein CASSAKQLRNTIYF.

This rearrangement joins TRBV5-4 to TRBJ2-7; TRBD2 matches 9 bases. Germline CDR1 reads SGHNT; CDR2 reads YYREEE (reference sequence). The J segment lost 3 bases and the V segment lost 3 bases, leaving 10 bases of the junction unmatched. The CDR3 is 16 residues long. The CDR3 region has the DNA TGTGCCAGCAGCTCGGCGCAAGCGGGGGGTTACTACGAGCAGTACTTC. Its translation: CASSSAQAGGYYEQYF.

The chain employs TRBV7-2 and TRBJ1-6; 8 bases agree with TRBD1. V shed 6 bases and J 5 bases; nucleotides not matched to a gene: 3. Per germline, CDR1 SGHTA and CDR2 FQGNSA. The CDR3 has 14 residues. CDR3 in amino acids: CASSWTGHNSPLHF. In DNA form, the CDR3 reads TGTGCCAGCAGTTGGACAGGGCATAATTCACCCCTCCACTTT.

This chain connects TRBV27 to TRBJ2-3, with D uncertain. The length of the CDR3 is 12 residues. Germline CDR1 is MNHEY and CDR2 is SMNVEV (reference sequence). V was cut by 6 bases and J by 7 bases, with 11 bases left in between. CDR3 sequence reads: CASSLGPNTQYF. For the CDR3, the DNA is TGTGCCAGCAGCCTAGGGCCAAATACGCAGTATTTT.

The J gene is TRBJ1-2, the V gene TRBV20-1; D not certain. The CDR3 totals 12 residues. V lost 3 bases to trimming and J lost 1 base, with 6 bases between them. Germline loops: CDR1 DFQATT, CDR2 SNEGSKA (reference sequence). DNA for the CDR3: TGCAGTGCTAGTTCGGATAACTATGGCTACACCTTC. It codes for CSASSDNYGYTF.

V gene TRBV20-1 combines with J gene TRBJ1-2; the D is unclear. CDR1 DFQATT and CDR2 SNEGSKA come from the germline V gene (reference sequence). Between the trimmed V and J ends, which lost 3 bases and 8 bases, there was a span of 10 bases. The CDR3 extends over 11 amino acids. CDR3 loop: CSASVPEGYTF. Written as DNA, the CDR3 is TGCAGTGCTAGCGTTCCTGAGGGCTACACCTTC.

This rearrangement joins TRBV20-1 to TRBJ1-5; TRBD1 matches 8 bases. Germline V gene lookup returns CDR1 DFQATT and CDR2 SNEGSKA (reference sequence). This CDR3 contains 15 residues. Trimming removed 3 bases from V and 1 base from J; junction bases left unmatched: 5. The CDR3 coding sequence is TGCAGTGCTAGGGGGGACAGGTCAAGCAATCAGCCCCAGCATTTT. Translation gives CSARGDRSSNQPQHF.

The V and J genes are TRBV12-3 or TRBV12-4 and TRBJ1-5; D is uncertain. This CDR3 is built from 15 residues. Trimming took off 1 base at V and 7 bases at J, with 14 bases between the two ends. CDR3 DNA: TGTGCCAGCAGTTTAGACAGCCGACAACGGCAGCCCCAGCATTTT. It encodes CASSLDSRQRQPQHF.

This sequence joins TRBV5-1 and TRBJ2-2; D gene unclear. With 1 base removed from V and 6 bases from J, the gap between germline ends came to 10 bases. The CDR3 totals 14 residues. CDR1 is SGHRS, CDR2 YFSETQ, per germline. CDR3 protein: CASSLTQTAGELFF. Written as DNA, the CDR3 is TGCGCCAGCAGCTTGACCCAGACCGCCGGGGAGCTGTTTTTT.

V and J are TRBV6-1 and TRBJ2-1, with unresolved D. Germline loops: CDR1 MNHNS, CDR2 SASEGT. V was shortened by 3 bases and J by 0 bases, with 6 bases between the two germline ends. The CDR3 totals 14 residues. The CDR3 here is CASSDWSSYNEQFF. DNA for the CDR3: TGTGCCAGCAGTGACTGGAGCTCCTACAATGAGCAGTTCTTC.

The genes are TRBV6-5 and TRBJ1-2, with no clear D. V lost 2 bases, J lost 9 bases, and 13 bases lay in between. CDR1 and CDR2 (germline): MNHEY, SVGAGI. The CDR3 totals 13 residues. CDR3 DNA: TGTGCCAGCAGTTACAGCGGGTCTATGCGCTACACCTTC. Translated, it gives CASSYSGSMRYTF.

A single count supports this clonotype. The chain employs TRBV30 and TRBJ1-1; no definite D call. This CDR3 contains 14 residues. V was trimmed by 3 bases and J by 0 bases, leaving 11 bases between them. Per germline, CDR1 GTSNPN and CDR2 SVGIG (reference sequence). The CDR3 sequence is CAWRGDTLNTEAFF. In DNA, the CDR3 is TGTGCCTGGAGGGGAGACACCTTGAACACTGAAGCTTTCTTT. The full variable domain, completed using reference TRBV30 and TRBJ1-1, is SQTIHQWPATLVQPVGSPLSLECTVEGTSNPNLYWYRQAAGRGLQLLFYSVGIGQISSEVPQNLSASRPQDRQFILSSKKLLLSDSGFYLCAWRGDTLNTEAFFGQGTRLTVV.

CDR3: CASSLDAGSNTEAFF. CDR3 nucleotides: TGCGCCAGCAGCTTGGATGCGGGGTCGAACACTGAAGCTTTCTTT. V is TRBV5-1 and J is TRBJ1-1, with unresolved D. Germline V gives CDR1 SGHRS, CDR2 YFSETQ. CDR3 size: 15 residues. V was cut by 0 bases and J by 1 base, with 10 bases left in between.

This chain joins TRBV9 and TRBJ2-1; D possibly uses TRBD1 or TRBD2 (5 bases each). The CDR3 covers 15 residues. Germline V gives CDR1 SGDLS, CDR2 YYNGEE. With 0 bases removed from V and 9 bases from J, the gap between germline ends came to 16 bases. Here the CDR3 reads CASSVVMGEIGEQFF. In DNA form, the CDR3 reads TGTGCCAGCAGCGTAGTGATGGGGGAGATCGGTGAGCAGTTCTTC.

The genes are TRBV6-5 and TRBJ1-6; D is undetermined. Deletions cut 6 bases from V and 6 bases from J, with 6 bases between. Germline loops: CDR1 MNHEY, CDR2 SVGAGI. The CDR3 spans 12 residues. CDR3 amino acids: CASRPSNSPLHF. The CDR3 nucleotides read TGTGCCAGCAGACCCTCTAATTCACCCCTCCACTTT.

CDR3 nucleotide sequence: TGTGCCAGCAGCCAAGAAACGTCAGGGGGAGACTACGAGCAGTACTTC. Its protein is CASSQETSGGDYEQYF. The chain couples TRBV4-2 to TRBJ2-7; TRBD1 matches 7 bases. The germline gives CDR1 LGHNA, CDR2 YNFKEQ. With V trimmed by 0 bases and J by 3 bases, 8 bases remained unmatched. This CDR3 comprises 16 residues.

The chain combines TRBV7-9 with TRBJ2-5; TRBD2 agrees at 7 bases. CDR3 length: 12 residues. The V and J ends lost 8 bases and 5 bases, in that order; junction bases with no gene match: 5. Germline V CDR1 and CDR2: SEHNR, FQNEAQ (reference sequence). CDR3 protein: CASGIGRETQYF. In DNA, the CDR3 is TGTGCCAGCGGTATCGGGAGGGAGACCCAGTACTTC.